This T cell receptor beta chain came from a study of STAT3 mutations in large granular lymphocyte leukemia. Average productive template count per sample was approximately 40,000. Measured with immunoSEQ multiplex PCR; TCRdb has only the in-frame clones, and not every one. The table has about 7,000 clones, 57% seen once; the top ten hold roughly 76%. The germline V gene has CDR1 SGHDT and CDR2 YYEEEE. This CDR3 is 12 amino acids long. The germline V and J ends were trimmed by 6 bases and 4 bases, with 10 bases remaining between them. Overall study results and limits: In about 35% of the 18 patients, new TCR clonotypes emerged after therapy. Variable sampling intervals and differing treatment regimens complicated linking therapy response to TCR clonal burden changes. Every T-LGLL patient had at least one immunodominant TCRbeta clonotype.

Remarks on this clone: Antigen specificity is unknown.

This chain connects TRBV5-6 to TRBJ1-2; no clear D. Sequencing was performed on peripheral blood mononuclear cells. This clonotype was obtained from a boy younger than 18 with T-cell large granular lymphocyte leukemia. Some clones in this sample may be carry-over from other donors' samples. Here the CDR3 reads CASTGTPYGYTF. For the CDR3, the DNA is TGTGCCAGCACCGGCACCCCCTATGGCTACACCTTC.